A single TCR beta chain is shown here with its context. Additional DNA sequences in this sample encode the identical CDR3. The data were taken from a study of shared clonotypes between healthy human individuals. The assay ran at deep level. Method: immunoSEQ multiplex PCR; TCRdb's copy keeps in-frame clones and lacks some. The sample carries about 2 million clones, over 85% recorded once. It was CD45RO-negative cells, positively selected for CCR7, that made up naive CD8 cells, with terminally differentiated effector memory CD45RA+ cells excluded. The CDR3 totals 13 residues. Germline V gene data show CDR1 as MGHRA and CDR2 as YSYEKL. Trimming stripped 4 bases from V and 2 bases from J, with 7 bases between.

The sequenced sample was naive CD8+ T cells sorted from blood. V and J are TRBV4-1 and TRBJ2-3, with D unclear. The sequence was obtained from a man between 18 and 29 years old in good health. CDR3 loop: CASSPLPTDTQYF. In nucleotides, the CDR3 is TGCGCCAGCAGCCCGCTACCCACAGATACGCAGTATTTT.